In this sample, the clone carrying this T cell receptor (beta chain) turned up a few times. Its target is not known. Following RNA extraction, reverse transcription yielded cDNA that acted as the sequencing template. Clones were sequenced by immunoSEQ multiplex PCR, and TCRdb holds only the in-frame ones, with some missing. The sample lists roughly 230,000 clones, over 40% seen once, with over 2% in the top ten. This sample is drawn from a study of CD8+ T cells in alopecia areata. Across the whole study: Treatment comprised oral tofacitinib, 5 to 10 mg twice daily, in treated patients.

Points from the study as a whole: Patients showed less clear TCR sequence sharing than mice, possibly partly because of HLA diversity.

Germline V gives CDR1 SQVTM, CDR2 ANQGSEA. CDR3 size: 12 residues. Trimming took 7 bases from V and 6 from J; bases not matched to a gene: 4. As to treatment: oral pan-JAK inhibitor, 5-10 mg twice daily. The input for sequencing was CD4+ T cells sorted from blood, taken at approximately week 39, from a patient treated with tofacitinib. The sequence came from a human donor with alopecia areata. The chain uses TRBV29-1 and TRBJ2-1, with TRBD1 matching 9 bases. The CDR3 loop is CSDYRGRNEQFF. CDR3 nucleotide sequence: TGCAGCGATTACAGGGGGCGCAATGAGCAGTTCTTC.